The T cell receptor beta chain under discussion was sequenced for a study of T cells in Graves' hyperthyroidism and ophthalmopathy. The wider study: Pretreatment peripheral blood was obtained at initial diagnosis.

The germline V gene has CDR1 SGHRS and CDR2 YFSETQ. CDR3 length equals 14 residues. Trimming cost V 0 bases and J 3 bases, with 10 bases left between them. When ophthalmopathy did not progress within 18 months, Graves' hyperthyroidism was considered stable. In patients aged 18 to 65, hyperthyroidism was newly diagnosed, with duration under 2 months. The study excluded patients with uncontrolled infection, other autoimmune disease, pregnancy or lactation. Amplification of TCR beta CDR3 regions was performed using RNA transcripts as template. The HTBI set primed first-round TCR CDR3 RT-PCR. TCRdb re-analysed the multiplex PCR reads in MiXCR, keeping a single row per CDR3 protein. The repertoire holds around 600,000 distinct CDR3 sequences, with 15% to 19% as singletons.

Sequenced input: blood. This TCR was sampled from a woman in her 30s with Graves' hyperthyroidism. The genes are TRBV5-1 and TRBJ2-7; a possible D gene is TRBD1 (6 bases). This CDR3 reads CASSLDRVYYEQYF. In nucleotides, the CDR3 is TGCGCCAGCAGCTTGGACAGGGTTTACTACGAGCAGTACTTC.